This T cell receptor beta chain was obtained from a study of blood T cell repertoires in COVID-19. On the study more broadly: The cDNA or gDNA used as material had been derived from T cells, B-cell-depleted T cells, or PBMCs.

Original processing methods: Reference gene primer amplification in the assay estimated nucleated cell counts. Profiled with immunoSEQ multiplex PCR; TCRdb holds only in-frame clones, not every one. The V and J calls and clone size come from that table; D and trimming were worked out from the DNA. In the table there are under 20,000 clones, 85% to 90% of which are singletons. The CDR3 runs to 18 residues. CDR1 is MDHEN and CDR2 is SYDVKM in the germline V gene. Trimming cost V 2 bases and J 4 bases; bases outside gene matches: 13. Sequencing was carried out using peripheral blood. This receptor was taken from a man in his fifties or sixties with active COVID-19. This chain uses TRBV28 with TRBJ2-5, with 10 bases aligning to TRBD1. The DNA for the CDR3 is TGTGCCAGCAGTTTAGGGGCCATGGACAGGGGGTTTGGAGAGACCCAGTACTTC. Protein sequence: CASSLGAMDRGFGETQYF.